This T cell receptor (beta chain) came from a study of T cell responses to AZD1222 COVID-19 vaccine. The length of the CDR3 is 17 residues. Trimming cost V 3 bases and J 7 bases; bases outside gene matches: 12. The germline V gene encodes CDR1 LGHNA and CDR2 YNFKEQ. The data were produced by immunoSEQ multiplex PCR, yet TCRdb's version contains in-frame clones alone and is incomplete. The table lists approximately 180,000 clones, 88% of them singletons. The chain couples TRBV4-2 to TRBJ2-2; TRBD2 matches 9 bases. The source was peripheral blood, collected on day 0 of AZD1222 vaccination. The clonotype comes from an adult in good health. The CDR3 bases are TGTGCCAGCAGCCACTCCTCTAGCGGGGCGCCGGTCGGGGAGCTGTTTTTT. Translation: CASSHSSSGAPVGELFF.